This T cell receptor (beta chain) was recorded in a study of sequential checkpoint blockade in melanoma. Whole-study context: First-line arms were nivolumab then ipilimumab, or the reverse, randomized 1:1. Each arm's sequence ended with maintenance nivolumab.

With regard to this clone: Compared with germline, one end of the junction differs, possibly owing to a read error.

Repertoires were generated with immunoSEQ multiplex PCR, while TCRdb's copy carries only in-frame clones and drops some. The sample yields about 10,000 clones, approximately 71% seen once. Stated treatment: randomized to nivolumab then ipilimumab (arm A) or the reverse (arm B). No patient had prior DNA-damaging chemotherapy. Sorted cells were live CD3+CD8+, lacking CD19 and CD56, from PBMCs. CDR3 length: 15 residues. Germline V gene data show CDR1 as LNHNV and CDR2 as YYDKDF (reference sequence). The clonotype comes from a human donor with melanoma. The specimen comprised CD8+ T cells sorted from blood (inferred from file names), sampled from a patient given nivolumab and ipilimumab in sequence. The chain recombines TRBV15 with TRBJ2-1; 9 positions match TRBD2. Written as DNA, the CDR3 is TGTGCCACCAGAAGAGTGGCGGGAGGGCCTAGTGAGCAGTTCTTC. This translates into CATRRVAGGPSEQFF.